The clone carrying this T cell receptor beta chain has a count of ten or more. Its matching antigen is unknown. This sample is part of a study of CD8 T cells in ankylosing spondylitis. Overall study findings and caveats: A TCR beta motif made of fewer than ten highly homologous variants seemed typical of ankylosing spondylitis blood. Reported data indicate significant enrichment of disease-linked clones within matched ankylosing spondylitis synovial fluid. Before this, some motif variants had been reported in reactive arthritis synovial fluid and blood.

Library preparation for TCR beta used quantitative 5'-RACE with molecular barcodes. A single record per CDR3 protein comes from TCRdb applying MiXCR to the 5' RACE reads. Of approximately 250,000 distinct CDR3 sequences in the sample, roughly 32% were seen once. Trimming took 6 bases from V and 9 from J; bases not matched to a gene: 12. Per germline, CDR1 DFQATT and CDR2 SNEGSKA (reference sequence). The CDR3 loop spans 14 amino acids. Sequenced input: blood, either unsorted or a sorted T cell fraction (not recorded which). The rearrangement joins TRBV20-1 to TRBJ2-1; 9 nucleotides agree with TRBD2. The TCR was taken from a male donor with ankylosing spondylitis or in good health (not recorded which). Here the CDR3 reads CSAGGLAGESEQFF. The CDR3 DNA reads TGCAGTGCCGGCGGGTTAGCGGGGGAAAGTGAGCAGTTCTTC.